This T cell receptor beta chain is drawn from a study of T cell responses to AZD1222 COVID-19 vaccine. A few counts support this clone. Its matching antigen is unknown. Study observations and caveats: Mostly white British, mostly female donors; authors suggested clonal diversity may be underestimated. Dominant at 160-218 and 743-854, vaccine-associated CD4 TCRs also spanned spike. Spike-specific TCR breadth and depth were elevated following two AZD1222 doses.

Trimming shortened V by 0 bases and J by 3 bases, and 11 bases separated the two germline ends. CDR3 length: 15 amino acids. Germline-derived CDR1 and CDR2 are LGHNA and YNFKEQ. The data were produced by immunoSEQ multiplex PCR, yet TCRdb's version contains in-frame clones alone and is incomplete. The repertoire holds some 140,000 clones, with approximately 93% as singletons. The chain joins TRBV4-2 to TRBJ1-2, with TRBD1 as a possible D gene (5 bases). This TCR was recovered from an adult in good health. The specimen was peripheral blood, collected on day 0 of AZD1222 vaccination. CDR3 bases: TGTGCCAGCAGCCAAGACCCAGGACAAGACTATGGCTACACCTTC. This translates into CASSQDPGQDYGYTF.